What follows are 32 T cell receptor beta chains derived from one specimen sequenced in a study of cytomegalovirus exposure and HLA in healthy donors. Vbeta (60) and Jbeta (13) primers were used in the PCR. Assay: immunoSEQ multiplex PCR; the TCRdb copy retains only in-frame clones and omits some. The sample has about 180,000 clones, 79% seen once; the top ten hold under 0.75%. The sample was PBMCs. These receptor sequences come from a woman between 40 and 50 years old in good health and CMV-seronegative.

This chain links TRBV30 with TRBJ2-3; D is undetermined. The CDR3 loop spans 13 amino acids. The V end was cut by 4 bases, the J end by 4 bases, with 12 bases between. Germline V CDR1 and CDR2: GTSNPN, SVGIG (reference sequence). CDR3 sequence: CAWTRRRADTQYF. Here the CDR3 DNA reads TGTGCCTGGACCCGACGCCGGGCAGATACGCAGTATTTT.

CDR3 amino acids: CASISSGSYEQYF. CDR3 DNA: TGTGCCAGTATATCTAGCGGGAGCTACGAGCAGTACTTC. V is TRBV6-6 and J is TRBJ2-7, with 10 bases matching TRBD2. Unmatched junction bases numbered 5, after V lost 9 bases and J lost 3 bases. This CDR3 spans 13 amino acids. CDR1 and CDR2 from the germline V gene are MNHNY and SVGAGI (reference sequence).

The chain joins TRBV7-2 to TRBJ1-2; D is unclear. The germline V gene has CDR1 SGHTA and CDR2 FQGNSA. The CDR3 contains 14 residues. V gave up 0 bases and J gave up 2 bases, with 7 bases separating them. The CDR3 coding sequence is TGTGCCAGCAGCTTAGCCACAGAAAACTATGGCTACACCTTC. Its protein is CASSLATENYGYTF. Supplemented by reference TRBV7-2 and TRBJ1-2, the full variable domain reads GAGVSQSPSNKVTEKGKDVELRCDPISGHTALYWYRQSLGQGLEFLIYFQGNSAPDKSGLPSDRFSAERTGGSVSTLTIQRTQQEDSAVYLCASSLATENYGYTFGSGTRLTVV.

V and J are TRBV6-7 and TRBJ1-1; the match to TRBD1 covers 7 bases. TRBV6-7 is placed among ORFs of uncertain function. This CDR3 region has 15 residues. J was trimmed by 4 bases and V by 6 bases; bases with no gene match: 11. The CDR3 region is CASSTTRQGFTEAFF. The CDR3 DNA sequence: TGTGCCAGCAGCACGACCCGACAGGGTTTCACTGAAGCTTTCTTT.

The CDR3 DNA is TGCAGCGTGGCTACAGGGGGTTTAGAGACCCAGTACTTC. It is translated as CSVATGGLETQYF. V usage is TRBV29-1 and J usage is TRBJ2-5; 8 bases line up with TRBD1. The CDR3 is 13 amino acids. Germline-derived CDR1 and CDR2 are SQVTM and ANQGSEA. V shed 6 bases, J shed 4 bases, and the junction held 7 bases outside the gene matches.

V and J are TRBV19 and TRBJ1-2; 7 bases match TRBD1. V trimming: 3 bases; J trimming: 2 bases; junction bases outside the gene matches: 6. The CDR3 runs to 15 residues. Germline V gives CDR1 LNHDA, CDR2 SQIVND (reference sequence). The chain's CDR3 is CASSIMTGTNYGYTF. CDR3 bases: TGTGCCAGTAGTATTATGACAGGGACCAACTATGGCTACACCTTC.

This clone has only a few counts. The chain's CDR3 is CAVQTLLQDTEAFF. In DNA form, the CDR3 reads TGTGCCGTACAAACTCTACTTCAGGACACTGAAGCTTTCTTT. The chain couples TRBV10-3 to TRBJ1-1; D not resolved. Between the trimmed V and J ends, which lost 11 bases and 3 bases, there was a span of 19 bases. Germline CDR1 reads ENHRY; CDR2 reads SYGVKD. The CDR3 runs to 14 residues.

This chain links TRBV11-2 with TRBJ1-3; perhaps TRBD1 as D (6 bases). This CDR3 has 13 residues. Germline lookup yields CDR1 SGHAT and CDR2 FQNNGV. The V end was cut by 4 bases, the J end by 4 bases, with 8 bases between. The CDR3 DNA reads TGTGCCAGCAGCTCAGGGGACGGAAACACCATATATTTT. It translates to CASSSGDGNTIYF.

The sample holds one count of this clone. This chain joins TRBV11-2 and TRBJ1-2, with D tentatively TRBD1 (6 bases). Germline CDR1 SGHAT, CDR2 FQNNGV. The CDR3 covers 14 residues. The germline V and J ends were trimmed by 0 bases and 3 bases, with 8 bases remaining between them. The CDR3 here is CASSLDDRYYGYTF. CDR3 bases: TGTGCCAGCAGCTTAGATGACAGGTACTATGGCTACACCTTC.

The genes are TRBV7-8 and TRBJ2-3, with D maybe TRBD1 (6 bases). Germline V gene sequence: CDR1 SGHVS, CDR2 FQNEAQ. This CDR3 contains 15 residues. V was clipped by 1 base and J by 7 bases, with 15 bases between them. The CDR3 here is CASSLDRVSSHTQYF. CDR3 in DNA: TGTGCCAGCAGCTTAGACAGGGTTTCCTCACATACGCAGTATTTT.

The chain is built from TRBV19 and TRBJ1-6; 7 bases map to TRBD1. Germline V CDR1 and CDR2: LNHDA, SQIVND (reference sequence). The V segment lost 5 bases and the J segment 5 bases; nucleotides outside the gene matches: 9. The CDR3 has 16 residues. The CDR3 nucleotides are TGTGCCAGTAGTGCCTTTCCCGGGACAGATAATTCACCCCTCCACTTT. Its protein product is CASSAFPGTDNSPLHF.

The V call is TRBV6-6, the J call TRBJ2-7, with 7 nucleotides matching TRBD2. The germline V gene encodes CDR1 MNHNY and CDR2 SVGAGI (reference sequence). This CDR3 is 16 amino acids long. Trimming at V came to 2 bases and at J to 0 bases, leaving 7 bases not matched to a gene. DNA for the CDR3: TGTGCCAGCAGTTACCTTAGGCTAGCGGACTCCTACGAGCAGTACTTC. It codes for CASSYLRLADSYEQYF.

This chain connects TRBV7-2 to TRBJ1-1; D is unclear. The germline V gene encodes CDR1 SGHTA and CDR2 FQGNSA. The CDR3 has 15 amino acids. Between the trimmed V and J ends, which lost 5 bases and 1 base, there was a span of 14 bases. CDR3 region: CASSAVWETNTEAFF. CDR3 bases: TGTGCCAGCAGCGCCGTTTGGGAGACGAACACTGAAGCTTTCTTT.

J is TRBJ1-5 and V is TRBV15; maybe TRBD1 (6 bases). The CDR3 length is 14 residues. Germline-derived CDR1 and CDR2 are LNHNV and YYDKDF (reference sequence). Trimming pared 8 bases from V and 0 bases from J, leaving 11 bases between. CDR3 in amino acids: CATAGGLSNQPQHF. DNA of the CDR3: TGTGCCACCGCGGGGGGGCTTAGCAATCAGCCCCAGCATTTT.

The chain carries TRBV18 and TRBJ1-3; TRBD1 matches 7 bases. CDR1 is KGHSH, CDR2 LQKENI, per germline. The CDR3 is 19 residues long. The ends lost 0 bases at V and 0 bases at J; junction bases unmatched: 11. The CDR3 loop reads CASSPPGSDRTSSGNTIYF. CDR3 sequence (DNA): TGTGCCAGCTCACCACCGGGGTCGGACAGGACGAGCTCTGGAAACACCATATATTTT.

The rearrangement joins TRBV27 to TRBJ1-1; no firm D call. CDR1 and CDR2 (germline): MNHEY, SMNVEV (reference sequence). V lost 6 bases, J lost 5 bases, and 16 bases lay in between. This CDR3 contains 14 residues. The CDR3 here is CASSPQRAGTEAFF. CDR3 nucleotide sequence: TGTGCCAGCAGCCCTCAGAGGGCAGGAACTGAAGCTTTCTTT.

The chain joins TRBV6-1 to TRBJ1-2; possible D gene TRBD1, 5 bases. The CDR3 covers 14 residues. Germline CDR1 and CDR2: MNHNS and SASEGT. Trimming cost V 2 bases and J 7 bases, with 14 bases left between them. The CDR3 sequence: CASSEMGGDGGYTF. In nucleotides, the CDR3 is TGTGCCAGCAGTGAAATGGGGGGGGACGGTGGCTACACCTTC.

This clone appeared a single time. The chain links TRBV5-8 to TRBJ2-3; 8 nucleotides line up with TRBD2. The V segment lost 4 bases and the J segment 4 bases; nucleotides outside the gene matches: 8. CDR3 length: 15 amino acids. The V gene's germline CDR1 is SGHTS and CDR2 YDEGEE. CDR3: CASSVAAGVSDTQYF. CDR3 in DNA: TGTGCCAGCAGCGTCGCAGCGGGAGTCTCAGATACGCAGTATTTT.

V usage is TRBV5-4 and J usage is TRBJ2-3; D gene uncertain. Germline CDR1 reads SGHNT; CDR2 reads YYREEE (reference sequence). This CDR3 region has 14 residues. V shed 0 bases and J shed 2 bases, with 7 bases lying between them. DNA of the CDR3: TGTGCCAGCAGCTTGGAACATCCCACAGATACGCAGTATTTT. Translated: CASSLEHPTDTQYF.

The chain carries TRBV19 and TRBJ2-5; D is possibly TRBD2 (5 bases). Germline values: CDR1 LNHDA, CDR2 SQIVND (reference sequence). The CDR3 covers 14 residues. Trimming left V 10 bases short and J 4 bases short, with 19 bases between. The CDR3, as DNA: TGTGCCACCACCTCCAGTGGCCGGGGAGAGACCCAGTACTTC. This gives the protein CATTSSGRGETQYF.

The chain couples TRBV7-2 to TRBJ1-6, with D unresolved. Germline V gives CDR1 SGHTA, CDR2 FQGNSA. This CDR3 is built from 15 residues. The V end was cut by 3 bases, the J end by 0 bases, with 6 bases between. The CDR3 bases are TGTGCCAGCAGCTTTAGGAGCTCCTATAATTCACCCCTCCACTTT. Translating gives CASSFRSSYNSPLHF. Variable domain in full (rest from reference TRBV7-2 and TRBJ1-6): GAGVSQSPSNKVTEKGKDVELRCDPISGHTALYWYRQSLGQGLEFLIYFQGNSAPDKSGLPSDRFSAERTGGSVSTLTIQRTQQEDSAVYLCASSFRSSYNSPLHFGNGTRLTVT.

This clone came up a few times. Distinct nucleotide sequences in the sample also encode this CDR3. The chain links TRBV5-1 to TRBJ2-3; 7 positions match TRBD2. Looked up from germline, CDR1 is SGHRS and CDR2 is YFSETQ. After removal of 2 bases from V and 1 base from J, the junction contained 4 bases not matched to a gene. The CDR3 spans 15 residues. The CDR3 sequence is CASSLSGVGTDTQYF. In DNA, the CDR3 is TGCGCCAGCAGCTTAAGCGGGGTGGGCACAGATACGCAGTATTTT.

The chain is built from TRBV6-5 and TRBJ1-5, with 8 positions matching TRBD1. CDR3 length: 15 residues. The germline CDR1 and CDR2 sequences are MNHEY and SVGAGI. V shed 6 bases and J 2 bases; nucleotides not matched to a gene: 6. The CDR3 DNA is TGTGCCAGCAGAAGGACAGGGCCGGGCAATCAGCCCCAGCATTTT. Translated, it gives CASRRTGPGNQPQHF.

J is TRBJ2-1 and V is TRBV9; 8 positions agree with TRBD2. The CDR3 is made up of 17 amino acids. Germline loops: CDR1 SGDLS, CDR2 YYNGEE. J lost 4 bases, V lost 4 bases, and 13 bases had no gene match. CDR3 DNA sequence: TGTGCCAGCAGCCTAATTCCAGCGGGAGCCTCATACAATGAGCAGTTCTTC. Its protein product is CASSLIPAGASYNEQFF.

The gene calls are TRBV6-1 and TRBJ2-7; 12 bases agree with TRBD1. The CDR3 runs to 14 residues. Trimming took 6 bases from V and 6 from J; bases not matched to a gene: 6. Germline CDR1 reads MNHNS; CDR2 reads SASEGT. The CDR3 DNA reads as TGTGCCAGCAGCTTTGGGACAGGGGGCGGCGAGCAGTACTTC. Amino acid sequence: CASSFGTGGGEQYF.

The chain joins TRBV5-1 to TRBJ2-1, with 8 bases that match TRBD2. Germline V gene lookup returns CDR1 SGHRS and CDR2 YFSETQ. The CDR3 extends over 15 amino acids. V dropped 0 bases and J dropped 9; count of bases not matched to a gene: 8. The CDR3 DNA reads TGCGCCAGCAGCTTGGTAGTAGCGGGGAAAGGTGAGCAGTTCTTC. Encoded protein: CASSLVVAGKGEQFF.

CDR3 bases: TGTGCCAGCTCTACTAACCTCTACAATGAGCAGTTCTTC. Translated, it gives CASSTNLYNEQFF. The J gene is TRBJ2-1, the V gene TRBV6-5, with unresolved D. In germline, CDR1 is MNHEY, CDR2 SVGAGI. Deletions cut 8 bases from V and 3 bases from J, with 11 bases between. This CDR3 region has 13 residues.

The chain joins TRBV5-6 to TRBJ2-5; D is possibly TRBD1 (5 bases). CDR1 is SGHDT and CDR2 is YYEEEE in the germline V gene. Trimming pared 0 bases from V and 4 bases from J, leaving 13 bases between. The CDR3 has 15 residues. In DNA form, the CDR3 reads TGTGCCAGCAGCTTGGTACGGCAGGGATTAGAGACCCAGTACTTC. Protein: CASSLVRQGLETQYF.

This sequence joins TRBV2 and TRBJ1-6; 12 bases are a match to TRBD1. The germline gives CDR1 SNHLY, CDR2 FYNNEI. V lost 6 bases to trimming and J lost 7 bases; unmatched junction nucleotides: 4. The length of the CDR3 is 15 residues. This CDR3 is CASRRDRGRNSPLHF. Here the CDR3 DNA reads TGTGCCAGCAGAAGGGACAGGGGGCGAAATTCACCCCTCCACTTT.

The chain recombines TRBV5-6 with TRBJ1-5; 11 positions match TRBD1. The CDR3 length is 19 residues. Germline loops: CDR1 SGHDT, CDR2 YYEEEE. Trimming cost V 4 bases and J 2 bases; bases outside gene matches: 14. In nucleotides, the CDR3 is TGTGCCAGCAGCACCCCGGACAGGGGGCGGACCCTGCGCAATCAGCCCCAGCATTTT. It encodes CASSTPDRGRTLRNQPQHF. Filled out from reference TRBV5-6 and TRBJ1-5, the complete variable domain reads DAGVTQSPTHLIKTRGQQVTLRCSPKSGHDTVSWYQQALGQGPQFIFQYYEEEERQRGNFPDRFSGHQFPNYSSELNVNALLLGDSALYLCASSTPDRGRTLRNQPQHFGDGTRLSIL.

The chain has TRBV6-1 and TRBJ2-5; TRBD1 matches 7 bases. Germline loops: CDR1 MNHNS, CDR2 SASEGT. V was clipped by 6 bases and J by 5 bases; unmatched bases: 6. The CDR3 has 13 residues. CDR3 nucleotides: TGTGCCAGCAGCACTGACAGGGTTGAGACCCAGTACTTC. Translated: CASSTDRVETQYF.

The genes are TRBV18 and TRBJ1-4; no reliable D call. V lost 5 bases and J lost 0, with 16 bases in between. This CDR3 has 17 residues. The germline V gene encodes CDR1 KGHSH and CDR2 LQKENI. This chain's CDR3 is CASSELSLLPTNEKLFF. CDR3 DNA sequence: TGTGCCAGCTCAGAACTATCCCTTCTTCCAACTAATGAAAAACTGTTTTTT.